A single sample is the source of the 17 T cell receptor beta chains below, sequenced in a study of T cells after posttransplantation cyclophosphamide. The method was immunoSEQ multiplex PCR; TCRdb's version includes in-frame clones alone and lacks a portion of them. This sample has 17,000 or so clones, with 77% found just once. Cyclophosphamide on days +3 and +4 followed busulfan-fludarabine conditioning and a marrow graft. The sequencing used CD8+ T cells sorted from PBMCs, collected about 1,900 days after a stem cell transplant with posttransplant cyclophosphamide. Receptors were obtained from a female patient aged 35 to 55 who received an allogeneic stem cell transplant from a related donor, was CMV-positive, and had no GVHD. Certain T cells may be donor cells from the graft.

In its sample, this clone was seen a few times. This chain links TRBV10-3 with TRBJ2-3, with 13 positions matching TRBD2. Germline V gives CDR1 ENHRY, CDR2 SYGVKD. The CDR3 is 15 amino acids. Losses at the gene ends were 2 bases for V and 5 bases for J; bases not matched to a gene: 1. CDR3 protein: CAISEGTSGEDTQYF. In DNA form, the CDR3 reads TGTGCCATCAGTGAGGGGACTAGCGGGGAAGATACGCAGTATTTT.

This clone was counted between two and nine times. V and J are TRBV4-2 and TRBJ1-2; 10 bases line up with TRBD1. From germline, CDR1 is LGHNA and CDR2 YNFKEQ. The CDR3 has 13 residues. Losses at the gene ends were 3 bases for V and 6 bases for J; bases not matched to a gene: 1. As DNA, the CDR3 is TGTGCCAGCAGCCACGGGACAGGGGATGGCTACACCTTC. The encoded protein is CASSHGTGDGYTF.

The J gene is TRBJ2-7, the V gene TRBV11-3; 8 bases are shared with TRBD1. This CDR3 region has 15 residues. With V trimmed by 5 bases and J by 0 bases, 6 bases remained unmatched. Germline CDR1 SGHNT, CDR2 YENEEA. Here the CDR3 DNA reads TGTGCCAGCAGCGAGTCCGGGACAGGCTCCTACGAGCAGTACTTC. Its translation is CASSESGTGSYEQYF.

The V and J genes are TRBV13 and TRBJ1-2; 9 bases match TRBD1. The junction had 1 base not matched to a gene; V was cut back by 0 bases and J by 5 bases. Germline CDR1 reads PRHDT; CDR2 reads FYEKMQ (reference sequence). The length of the CDR3 is 14 residues. The CDR3 sequence: CASSLGDRGYGYTF. The CDR3 bases are TGTGCCAGCAGCTTAGGGGACAGGGGATATGGCTACACCTTC.

V is TRBV19 and J is TRBJ2-2; maybe TRBD2 (6 bases). The length of the CDR3 is 16 residues. Trimming left V 4 bases short and J 6 bases short, with 18 bases between. Germline CDR1 LNHDA, CDR2 SQIVND (reference sequence). CDR3 DNA sequence: TGTGCCAGTAGTAACCGGCGGGATGAGATCGCCGGGGAGCTGTTTTTT. Its protein product is CASSNRRDEIAGELFF.

This chain uses TRBV4-3 with TRBJ1-6; a weak D match, TRBD1 (5 bases). Trimming stripped 2 bases from V and 0 bases from J, with 14 bases between. The CDR3 runs 18 residues. CDR1 is LGHNA and CDR2 is YSLEER in the germline V gene. CDR3 loop: CASSQSAQGGSYNSPLHF. CDR3 DNA sequence: TGCGCCAGCAGCCAATCCGCGCAGGGAGGCTCCTATAATTCACCCCTCCACTTT.

This chain uses TRBV27 with TRBJ1-1; tentatively, D is TRBD1 (5 bases). Per germline, CDR1 MNHEY and CDR2 SMNVEV (reference sequence). Trimming removed 3 bases at V and 4 bases at J, with 12 bases between. This CDR3 region has 14 residues. CDR3 in amino acids: CASSFVRDGTEAFF. As DNA, the CDR3 is TGTGCCAGCAGTTTTGTCAGGGATGGCACTGAAGCTTTCTTT.

The J gene is TRBJ2-7, the V gene TRBV27; D perhaps matches TRBD1 (5 bases). Germline V gene lookup returns CDR1 MNHEY and CDR2 SMNVEV (reference sequence). There are 15 residues in the CDR3. The V end was cut by 0 bases, the J end by 3 bases, with 12 bases between. The chain's CDR3 is CASSLSPGFFYEQYF. In DNA, the CDR3 is TGTGCCAGCAGTTTATCCCCAGGGTTCTTCTACGAGCAGTACTTC.

The V call is TRBV7-8, the J call TRBJ1-1, with TRBD1 as a possible D gene (5 bases). The germline V and J ends were trimmed by 5 bases and 3 bases, with 28 bases remaining between them. The CDR3 covers 19 residues. CDR1 and CDR2 (germline): SGHVS, FQNEAQ. This CDR3 reads CASSPHPASGGAVDTEAFF. The CDR3 DNA sequence: TGTGCCAGCAGCCCCCACCCGGCCTCGGGTGGGGCTGTGGACACTGAAGCTTTCTTT.

The chain couples TRBV7-2 to TRBJ2-1; 8 nucleotides agree with TRBD1. The germline V gene encodes CDR1 SGHTA and CDR2 FQGNSA. V shed 2 bases and J 6 bases; nucleotides not matched to a gene: 15. The CDR3 loop spans 18 amino acids. The CDR3 reads CASSLIGAWGQVSNEQFF. CDR3 in DNA: TGTGCCAGCAGCTTAATAGGGGCGTGGGGACAGGTGAGCAATGAGCAGTTCTTC.

The genes are TRBV27 and TRBJ2-1, with 8 bases aligning to TRBD2. Trimming took 1 base from V and 0 from J; bases not matched to a gene: 5. This CDR3 is 17 amino acids long. Germline V gene sequence: CDR1 MNHEY, CDR2 SMNVEV (reference sequence). CDR3: CASSLFGSGASYNEQFF. The CDR3 DNA reads as TGTGCCAGCAGTTTATTTGGTAGCGGGGCCTCCTACAATGAGCAGTTCTTC.

The rearrangement joins TRBV7-7 to TRBJ2-5, with TRBD2 as a possible D gene (6 bases). The CDR3 is made up of 14 amino acids. Germline CDR1 and CDR2: SSHAT and FNYEAQ (reference sequence). V was clipped by 4 bases and J by 3 bases, with 12 bases between them. The CDR3 loop is CASSSGLREETQYF. Here the CDR3 DNA reads TGTGCCAGCAGCTCTGGACTAAGAGAAGAGACCCAGTACTTC.

J is TRBJ2-1 and V is TRBV2; 9 nucleotides line up with TRBD2. The germline V gene has CDR1 SNHLY and CDR2 FYNNEI. The CDR3 spans 16 residues. The ends lost 8 bases at V and 2 bases at J; junction bases unmatched: 10. The CDR3 protein is CASGSERGVAYNEQFF. The CDR3, as DNA: TGTGCCAGCGGTAGTGAGCGGGGGGTCGCCTACAATGAGCAGTTCTTC.

The V and J genes are TRBV7-9 and TRBJ2-1; TRBD2 is a possible D gene (6 bases). CDR3 length: 13 residues. Germline V CDR1 and CDR2: SEHNR, FQNEAQ (reference sequence). V lost 1 base and J lost 7, with 8 bases in between. CDR3 sequence reads: CASSLDGGNEQFF. Written as DNA, the CDR3 is TGTGCCAGCAGCTTAGATGGGGGGAATGAGCAGTTCTTC.

This clone was seen once. This chain links TRBV11-2 with TRBJ2-1, with 8 bases aligning to TRBD2. The J segment lost 6 bases and the V segment lost 5 bases, leaving 6 bases of the junction unmatched. Germline assignment: CDR1 SGHAT and CDR2 FQNNGV. The CDR3 totals 14 residues. CDR3 loop: CASSASGTSNEQFF. The CDR3 DNA reads as TGTGCCAGCAGCGCCTCCGGGACTAGCAATGAGCAGTTCTTC.

This rearrangement joins TRBV29-1 to TRBJ2-7; possible D gene TRBD1, 6 bases. The germline V and J ends were trimmed by 3 bases and 0 bases, with 9 bases remaining between them. Germline loops: CDR1 SQVTM, CDR2 ANQGSEA. The CDR3 is 13 amino acids. CDR3 amino acids: CSVDPGDSYEQYF. The CDR3, as DNA: TGCAGCGTTGATCCAGGGGACTCCTACGAGCAGTACTTC.

The chain has TRBV15 and TRBJ2-7, with 10 bases matching TRBD2. J lost 4 bases, V lost 1 base, and 4 bases had no gene match. The CDR3 is 15 amino acids. The germline V gene has CDR1 LNHNV and CDR2 YYDKDF (reference sequence). Here the CDR3 reads CATSRGLAGVYEQYF. Written as DNA, the CDR3 is TGTGCCACCAGCAGAGGCCTAGCGGGGGTTTACGAGCAGTACTTC.